The 32 T cell receptor beta chains below were found in one sample sequenced in a study of blood T cells in healthy people across ages. Alongside a J-beta primer mix, a sample-barcoded 5' primer served in a second PCR lasting roughly 7 to 11 cycles. TCRdb re-called the 5' RACE reads with MiXCR, one entry per CDR3 protein. The repertoire holds 870,000 or so distinct CDR3 sequences, with 29% as singletons. Sequencing was performed on blood. These receptors were taken from a woman of 80 years or more in good health.

The V call is TRBV20-1, the J call TRBJ2-1; 10 bases map to TRBD2. Germline CDR1 reads DFQATT; CDR2 reads SNEGSKA (reference sequence). This CDR3 is 18 amino acids long. V lost 3 bases, J lost 5 bases, and 16 bases stayed unmatched. CDR3 loop: CSASPLTILAGLDNEQFF. The DNA for the CDR3 is TGCAGTGCTAGTCCCTTGACGATACTAGCGGGGTTAGACAATGAGCAGTTCTTC.

This clonotype was observed a few times. The chain employs TRBV6-1 and TRBJ1-2; the D is unclear. This CDR3 region has 13 residues. Deletions cut 6 bases from V and 0 bases from J, with 8 bases between. Germline CDR1 is MNHNS and CDR2 is SASEGT. This CDR3 reads CASRTTPNYGYTF. The CDR3 DNA reads TGTGCCAGCAGGACGACTCCTAACTATGGCTACACCTTC.

The table lists this clonotype with a few counts. The chain has TRBV6-2 or TRBV6-3 and TRBJ1-2; no reliable D call. CDR3 size: 13 residues. The V end lost 8 bases, the J end lost 1 base, and 11 bases lay between the germline ends. Germline loops: CDR1 MNHEY, CDR2 SVGEGT. CDR3 nucleotide sequence: TGTGCCAGCTGCGGCAGCAATAACTATGGCTACACCTTC. Translation: CASCGSNNYGYTF.

Comments on this clonotype: The junction and the germline gene differ at one end; a read error may be behind it. The chain uses TRBV4-3 and TRBJ2-7, with 8 bases fitting TRBD2. CDR3 length equals 17 residues. Germline CDR1 and CDR2: LGHNA and YSLEER. CDR3 in DNA: TGCGCCAACAGCCAAGATCATGGGCGGGGGGACCTCAATGAGCAGTACTTC. This encodes CANSQDHGRGDLNEQYF.

The sample holds many counts of this clonotype. The J gene is TRBJ2-7, the V gene TRBV7-2; D may match TRBD1 or TRBD2 (6 bases each). The CDR3 loop spans 16 amino acids. V dropped 5 bases and J dropped 0 bases, with 17 bases sitting between them. Germline assignment: CDR1 SGHTA and CDR2 FQGNSA. This CDR3 reads CASSGRQVGSSYEQYF. Here the CDR3 DNA reads TGTGCCAGCAGCGGTCGACAGGTCGGGAGCTCCTACGAGCAGTACTTC.

Ten or more counts support this clonotype. The chain is built from TRBV7-2 and TRBJ2-7, with 9 nucleotides matching TRBD1. The CDR3 covers 14 residues. The germline V gene has CDR1 SGHTA and CDR2 FQGNSA. J lost 4 bases, V lost 6 bases, and 7 bases had no gene match. This CDR3 reads CASRPGQGPYEQYF. DNA of the CDR3: TGTGCCAGCAGACCGGGACAGGGACCATACGAGCAGTACTTC.

With regard to this clonotype: A read error may be the cause here, since a much bigger clone is one base away. This chain joins TRBV5-1 and TRBJ2-3; no definite D call. V shed 0 bases and J shed 3 bases, with 17 bases lying between them. This CDR3 region has 17 residues. Germline-derived CDR1 and CDR2 are SGHRS and YFSETQ. The DNA for the CDR3 is TGCGCCAGCAGCTTGGATGCCCGCAGTGATTCGACAGATACGCAGTATTTT. Translation gives CASSLDARSDSTDTQYF.

This chain connects TRBV7-9 to TRBJ1-1, with D hard to call. The V gene's germline CDR1 is SEHNR and CDR2 FQNEAQ (reference sequence). The V end was cut by 2 bases, the J end by 3 bases, with 10 bases between. This CDR3 spans 14 amino acids. The CDR3 DNA reads as TGTGCCAGCAGCTTAACCCTCGGGGACACTGAAGCTTTCTTT. Translation: CASSLTLGDTEAFF.

V and J are TRBV2 and TRBJ1-6, with a weak D call TRBD1 (5 bases). V lost 3 bases, J lost 6 bases, and 18 bases lay in between. CDR1 and CDR2 (germline): SNHLY, FYNNEI. This CDR3 is built from 17 residues. CDR3 sequence reads: CASSDMAGAFPNSPLHF. CDR3 nucleotides: TGTGCCAGCAGTGATATGGCTGGGGCCTTTCCTAATTCACCCCTCCACTTT. Drawing the rest from reference TRBV2 and TRBJ1-6, the complete variable domain is EPEVTQTPSHQVTQMGQEVILRCVPISNHLYFYWYRQILGQKVEFLVSFYNNEISEKSEIFDDQFSVERPDGSNFTLKIRSTKLEDSAMYFCASSDMAGAFPNSPLHFGNGTRLTVT.

As regards this clonotype: Given a much more abundant clone one base away, this may be a read error. The CDR3 is CASSLEGPRNKQFF. CDR3 DNA sequence: TGTGCCAGCAGTTTAGAAGGACCTCGCAATAAGCAGTTCTTC. This chain connects TRBV12-3 or TRBV12-4 to TRBJ2-1; no clear D gene. The CDR3 loop spans 14 amino acids.

As concerns this clonotype: One base away lies a much larger clone, so this may be a sequencing read error. J is TRBJ2-3 and V is TRBV3-1; 9 bases are a match to TRBD2. The length of the CDR3 is 14 residues. From germline, CDR1 is LGHDT and CDR2 YNNKEL (reference sequence). V lost 4 bases and J lost 12; bases outside the gene matches: 11. CDR3 sequence: CASSRGRTSVFQYF. The CDR3 region has the DNA TGTGCCAGCAGCCGAGGCCGGACTAGCGTGTTTCAGTATTTT.

This clonotype was observed at least ten times. CDR3 region: CSARAPAVGQFF. The CDR3 coding sequence is TGCAGTGCTAGAGCTCCTGCGGTGGGGCAGTTCTTC. V usage is TRBV20-1 and J usage is TRBJ2-1; D is unclear. Germline CDR1 reads DFQATT; CDR2 reads SNEGSKA (reference sequence). The CDR3 consists of 12 residues. The V gene lost 1 base and the J gene lost 12 bases, with 13 bases spanning the gap.

This clonotype was picked up a small number of times. This chain links TRBV5-1 with TRBJ1-4; 10 bases are a match to TRBD1. Germline V lookup: CDR1 SGHRS, CDR2 YFSETQ. The CDR3 covers 15 residues. Germline trimming cut 0 bases from V and 8 bases from J; bases unmatched to any gene: 4. The CDR3 region has the DNA TGCGCCAGCAGCTTGGCCGGGACAGGGGCCGAAAAACTGTTTTTT. This encodes CASSLAGTGAEKLFF.

Notes on this clonotype: An end of the junction differs from the germline gene, which may be a read error. The chain joins TRBV11-2 to TRBJ1-3, with unresolved D. The CDR3 runs 14 residues. In germline, CDR1 is SGHAT, CDR2 FQNNGV. CDR3 DNA: TGTGCCAGCAGCCGAGATTTCTCTGGAAACTCCATATATTTT. Translated, it gives CASSRDFSGNSIYF.

This clonotype was observed many times. In DNA form, the CDR3 reads TGTGCCAGCAGCTTAGGCCCGAAACAGGGCTACTATGGCTACACCTTC. Protein sequence: CASSLGPKQGYYGYTF. The rearrangement links TRBV7-6 to TRBJ1-2; possible D gene TRBD1, 6 bases. V shed 1 base and J shed 3 bases, with 15 bases lying between them. The CDR3 loop spans 16 amino acids. Germline loops: CDR1 SGHVS, CDR2 FNYEAQ.

In the case of this clonotype: Since a much larger clone is just one base distant, this may be a read error. This chain connects TRBV27 to TRBJ2-2, with 8 bases matching TRBD1. The length of the CDR3 is 15 residues. Germline CDR1 is MNHEY and CDR2 is SMNVEV (reference sequence). Trimming at V came to 6 bases and at J to 7 bases, leaving 10 bases not matched to a gene. The CDR3 sequence is CASRSTGGGDGELFF. CDR3 coding DNA: TGTGCCAGCAGGTCTACAGGGGGTGGGGACGGGGAGCTGTTTTTT.

In this sample, this clonotype turned up a few times. V usage is TRBV6-1 and J usage is TRBJ2-7; 9 nucleotides line up with TRBD1. The CDR3 length is 17 residues. J was trimmed by 4 bases and V by 0 bases; bases with no gene match: 10. Germline-derived CDR1 and CDR2 are MNHNS and SASEGT. The CDR3 spells CASSEAPLAGTGYEQYF. Here the CDR3 DNA reads TGTGCCAGCAGTGAAGCCCCACTAGCCGGGACAGGGTACGAGCAGTACTTC.

This clonotype was detected a few times. This rearrangement joins TRBV6-1 to TRBJ2-1; perhaps TRBD1 as D (5 bases). The V gene lost 2 bases and the J gene lost 4 bases, with 15 bases spanning the gap. This CDR3 region has 16 residues. Germline lookup yields CDR1 MNHNS and CDR2 SASEGT. The CDR3 loop reads CASSERIGHVYNEQFF. The CDR3 nucleotides are TGTGCCAGCAGTGAAAGGATCGGACACGTATACAATGAGCAGTTCTTC.

This clonotype has ten or more counts. The rearrangement joins TRBV5-1 to TRBJ1-2, with D tentatively TRBD1 (5 bases). CDR3 length equals 15 residues. V lost 4 bases and J lost 1, with 14 bases in between. The germline V gene has CDR1 SGHRS and CDR2 YFSETQ. As DNA, the CDR3 is TGCGCCAGCAGCGTCGGGACGTGGGATAACTATGGCTACACCTTC. Its protein is CASSVGTWDNYGYTF.

This chain uses TRBV5-6 with TRBJ2-7; tentative D call: TRBD1 (5 bases). The germline V gene encodes CDR1 SGHDT and CDR2 YYEEEE. CDR3 length: 15 amino acids. Trimming removed 0 bases from V and 4 bases from J, with 14 bases in between. CDR3 sequence (DNA): TGTGCCAGCAGCTTGGTGGCAGGGAATCTATACGAGCAGTACTTC. Residues: CASSLVAGNLYEQYF.

Only a few counts were recorded for this clonotype. This chain connects TRBV7-9 to TRBJ1-2; the D is unclear. In germline, CDR1 is SEHNR, CDR2 FQNEAQ (reference sequence). The CDR3 length is 11 residues. V shed 4 bases and J shed 13 bases, with 13 bases lying between them. The CDR3 spells CASSSTSVCTF. CDR3 sequence (DNA): TGTGCCAGCAGCTCCACTTCGGTTTGCACCTTC. Looking up the rest from reference TRBV7-9 and TRBJ1-2 gives the full variable domain: DTGVSQNPRHKITKRGQNVTFRCDPISEHNRLYWYRQTLGQGPEFLTYFQNEAQLEKSRLLSDRFSAERPKGSFSTLEIQRTEQGDSAMYLCASSSTSVCTFGSGTRLTVV.

There are many counts of this clonotype. CDR3 sequence (DNA): TGCAGTGCTCGAACTCCCGGTGAGCAGTTCTTC. This encodes CSARTPGEQFF. The chain recombines TRBV20-1 with TRBJ2-1, with no clear D. The ends were cut back, 5 bases at V and 9 bases at J, with 11 bases in the middle. Per the germline V gene, CDR1 is DFQATT and CDR2 is SNEGSKA (reference sequence). There are 11 residues in the CDR3.

This clonotype was counted only a few times. The chain employs TRBV18 and TRBJ2-7, with D perhaps being TRBD1 or TRBD2 (6 bases each). From germline, CDR1 is KGHSH and CDR2 LQKENI. The CDR3 sequence is 15 residues long. The V end lost 4 bases, the J end lost 3 bases, and 16 bases lay between the germline ends. Written as DNA, the CDR3 is TGTGCCAGCTCACGGTTGTCAGGGGAGGTCTACGAGCAGTACTTC. This encodes CASSRLSGEVYEQYF.

The genes are TRBV6-5 and TRBJ2-4; a possible D gene is TRBD1 (5 bases). The CDR3 runs to 15 residues. Trimming pared 6 bases from V and 0 bases from J, leaving 12 bases between. From germline, CDR1 is MNHEY and CDR2 SVGAGI. CDR3 in DNA: TGTGCCAGCAGACCAGGGCCTTCAGCCAAAAACATTCAGTACTTC. This encodes CASRPGPSAKNIQYF.

Many counts were recorded for this clonotype. The chain combines TRBV7-2 with TRBJ1-2; 7 bases align to TRBD1. The CDR3 runs 14 residues. CDR1 is SGHTA, CDR2 FQGNSA, per germline. Losses at the gene ends were 5 bases for V and 7 bases for J; bases not matched to a gene: 10. The CDR3 bases are TGTGCCAGCAGCCGGACCCAAGGGGGCGGTGGCTACACCTTC. Translation gives CASSRTQGGGGYTF.

This clonotype has a handful of counts. J is TRBJ1-2 and V is TRBV2; D is possibly TRBD1 (6 bases). The germline CDR1 and CDR2 sequences are SNHLY and FYNNEI. The length of the CDR3 is 15 residues. The ends were cut back, 6 bases at V and 4 bases at J, with 18 bases in the middle. The CDR3 DNA sequence: TGTGCCAGCAGCGGGGACAAGCGCGTACTCTATGGCTACACCTTC. Translated: CASSGDKRVLYGYTF.

This chain connects TRBV6-5 to TRBJ2-3; D ambiguous. Germline values: CDR1 MNHEY, CDR2 SVGAGI. V lost 7 bases and J 6 bases, leaving 8 bases between the germline ends. This CDR3 has 11 amino acids. CDR3 sequence reads: CASTRRDTQYF. In nucleotides, the CDR3 is TGTGCCAGCACTCGGCGGGATACGCAGTATTTT.

This clonotype came up once. The V gene is TRBV19, the J gene TRBJ2-5, with D perhaps TRBD1 or TRBD2 (5 bases each). Germline V gene lookup returns CDR1 LNHDA and CDR2 SQIVND (reference sequence). Trimming removed 4 bases at V and 4 bases at J, with 16 bases between. This CDR3 is built from 15 residues. CDR3 amino acids: CASSTRTGTLETQYF. CDR3 bases: TGTGCCAGTAGTACGCGGACGGGGACCTTAGAGACCCAGTACTTC.

Worth noting for this clonotype: A read error is possible here, since a much larger clone lies one base away. The V and J genes are TRBV15 and TRBJ2-7; tentatively, D is TRBD1 or TRBD2 (5 bases each). The CDR3 spans 14 residues. The ends were cut back, 5 bases at V and 7 bases at J, with 18 bases in the middle. The germline V gene has CDR1 LNHNV and CDR2 YYDKDF (reference sequence). CDR3 DNA sequence: TGTGCCACCAGCGGAAAAGGGGAGCACAATGAGCAGTACTTC. Translation gives CATSGKGEHNEQYF.

This clonotype was observed many times. This rearrangement joins TRBV7-2 to TRBJ1-6; tentatively, D is TRBD1 (5 bases). V was clipped by 5 bases and J by 0 bases, with 11 bases between them. Germline V CDR1 and CDR2: SGHTA, FQGNSA. The CDR3 runs 16 residues. CDR3 protein: CASSLGASSYNSPLHF. CDR3 in DNA: TGTGCCAGCAGCCTAGGGGCTTCCTCCTATAATTCACCCCTCCACTTT.

This clonotype has a handful of counts. V is TRBV24-1 and J is TRBJ2-5; D may correspond to TRBD1 or TRBD2 (5 bases each). Trimming pared 4 bases from V and 7 bases from J, leaving 15 bases between. This CDR3 contains 14 residues. Germline loops: CDR1 KGHDR, CDR2 SFDVKD. As DNA, the CDR3 is TGTGCCACCAGTGACGGGACGGTAAAAGGGACCCAGTACTTC. Protein product: CATSDGTVKGTQYF.

In this sample, this clonotype turned up many times. The chain links TRBV20-1 to TRBJ2-1; tentative D call: TRBD1 (6 bases). The CDR3 is made up of 12 amino acids. The V and J ends lost 5 bases and 4 bases respectively, with 9 bases between them. Looked up from germline, CDR1 is DFQATT and CDR2 is SNEGSKA (reference sequence). This CDR3 is CSAVDSYNEQFF. CDR3 nucleotides: TGCAGTGCTGTGGACAGTTACAATGAGCAGTTCTTC.